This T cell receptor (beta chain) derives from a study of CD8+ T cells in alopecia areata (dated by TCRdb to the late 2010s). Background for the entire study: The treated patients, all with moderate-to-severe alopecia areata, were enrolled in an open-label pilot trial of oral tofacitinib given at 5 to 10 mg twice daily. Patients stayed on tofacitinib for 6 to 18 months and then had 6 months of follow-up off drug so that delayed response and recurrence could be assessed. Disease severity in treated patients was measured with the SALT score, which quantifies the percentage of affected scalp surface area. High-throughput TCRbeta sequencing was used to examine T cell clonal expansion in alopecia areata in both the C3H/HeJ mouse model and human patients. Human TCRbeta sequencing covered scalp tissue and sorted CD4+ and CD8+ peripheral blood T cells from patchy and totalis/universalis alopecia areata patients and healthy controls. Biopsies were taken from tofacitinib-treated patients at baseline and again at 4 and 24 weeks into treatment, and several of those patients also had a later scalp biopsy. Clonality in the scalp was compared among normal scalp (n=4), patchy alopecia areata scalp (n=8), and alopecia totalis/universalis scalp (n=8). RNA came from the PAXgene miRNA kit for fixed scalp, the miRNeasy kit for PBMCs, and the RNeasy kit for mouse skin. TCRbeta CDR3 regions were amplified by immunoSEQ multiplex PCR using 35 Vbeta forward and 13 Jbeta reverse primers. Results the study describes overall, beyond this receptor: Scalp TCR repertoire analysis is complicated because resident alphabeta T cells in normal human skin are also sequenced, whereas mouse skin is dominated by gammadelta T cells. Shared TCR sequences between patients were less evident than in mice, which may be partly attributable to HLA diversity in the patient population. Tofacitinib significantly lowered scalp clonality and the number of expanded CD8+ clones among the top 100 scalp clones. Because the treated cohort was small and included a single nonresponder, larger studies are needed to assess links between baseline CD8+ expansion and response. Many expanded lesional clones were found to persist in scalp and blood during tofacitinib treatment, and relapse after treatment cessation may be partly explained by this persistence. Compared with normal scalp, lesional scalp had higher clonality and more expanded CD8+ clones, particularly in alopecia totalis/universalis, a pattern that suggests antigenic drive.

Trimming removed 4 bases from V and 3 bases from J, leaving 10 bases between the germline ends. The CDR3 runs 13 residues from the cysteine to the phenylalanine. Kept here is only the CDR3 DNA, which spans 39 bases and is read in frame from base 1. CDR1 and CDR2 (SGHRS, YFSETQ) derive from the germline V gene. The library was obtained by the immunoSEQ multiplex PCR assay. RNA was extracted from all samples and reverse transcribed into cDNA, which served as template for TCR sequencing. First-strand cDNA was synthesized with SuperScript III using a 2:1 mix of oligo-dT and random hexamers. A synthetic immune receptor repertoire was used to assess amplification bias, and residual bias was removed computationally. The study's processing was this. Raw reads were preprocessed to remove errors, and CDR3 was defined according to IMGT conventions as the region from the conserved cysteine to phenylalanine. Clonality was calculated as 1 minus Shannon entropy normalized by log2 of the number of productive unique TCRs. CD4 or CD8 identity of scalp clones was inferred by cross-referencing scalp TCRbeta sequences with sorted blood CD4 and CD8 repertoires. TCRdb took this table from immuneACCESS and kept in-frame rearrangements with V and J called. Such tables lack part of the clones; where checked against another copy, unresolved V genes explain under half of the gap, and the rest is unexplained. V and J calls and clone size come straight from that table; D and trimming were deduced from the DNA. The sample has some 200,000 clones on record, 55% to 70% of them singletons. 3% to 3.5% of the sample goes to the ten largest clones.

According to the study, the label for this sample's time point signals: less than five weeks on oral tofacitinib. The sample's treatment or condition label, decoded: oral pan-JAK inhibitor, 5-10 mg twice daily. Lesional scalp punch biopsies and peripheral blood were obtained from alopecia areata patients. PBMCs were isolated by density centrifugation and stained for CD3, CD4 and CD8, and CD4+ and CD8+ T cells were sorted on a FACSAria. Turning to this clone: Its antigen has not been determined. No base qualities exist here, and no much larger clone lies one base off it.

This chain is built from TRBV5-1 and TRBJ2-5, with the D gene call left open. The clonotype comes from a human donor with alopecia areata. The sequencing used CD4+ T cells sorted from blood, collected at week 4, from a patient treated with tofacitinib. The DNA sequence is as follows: TGCGCCAGCAGCCGTCTAGGCGAAGAGACCCAGTACTTC. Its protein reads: CASSRLGEETQYF.